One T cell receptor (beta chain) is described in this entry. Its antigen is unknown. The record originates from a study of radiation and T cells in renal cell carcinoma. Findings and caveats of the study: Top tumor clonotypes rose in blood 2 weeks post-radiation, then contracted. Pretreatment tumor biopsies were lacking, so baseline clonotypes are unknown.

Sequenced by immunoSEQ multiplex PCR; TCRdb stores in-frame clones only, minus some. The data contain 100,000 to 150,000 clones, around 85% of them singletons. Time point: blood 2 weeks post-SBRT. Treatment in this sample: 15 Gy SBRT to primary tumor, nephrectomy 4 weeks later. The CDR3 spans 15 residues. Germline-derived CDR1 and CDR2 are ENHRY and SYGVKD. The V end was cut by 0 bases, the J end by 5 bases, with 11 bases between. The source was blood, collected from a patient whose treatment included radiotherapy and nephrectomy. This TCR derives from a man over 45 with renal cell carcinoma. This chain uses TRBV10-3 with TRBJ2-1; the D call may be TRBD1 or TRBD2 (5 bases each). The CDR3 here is CAISESGDVNNEQFF. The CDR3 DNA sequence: TGTGCCATCAGTGAGTCTGGGGACGTAAACAATGAGCAGTTCTTC.